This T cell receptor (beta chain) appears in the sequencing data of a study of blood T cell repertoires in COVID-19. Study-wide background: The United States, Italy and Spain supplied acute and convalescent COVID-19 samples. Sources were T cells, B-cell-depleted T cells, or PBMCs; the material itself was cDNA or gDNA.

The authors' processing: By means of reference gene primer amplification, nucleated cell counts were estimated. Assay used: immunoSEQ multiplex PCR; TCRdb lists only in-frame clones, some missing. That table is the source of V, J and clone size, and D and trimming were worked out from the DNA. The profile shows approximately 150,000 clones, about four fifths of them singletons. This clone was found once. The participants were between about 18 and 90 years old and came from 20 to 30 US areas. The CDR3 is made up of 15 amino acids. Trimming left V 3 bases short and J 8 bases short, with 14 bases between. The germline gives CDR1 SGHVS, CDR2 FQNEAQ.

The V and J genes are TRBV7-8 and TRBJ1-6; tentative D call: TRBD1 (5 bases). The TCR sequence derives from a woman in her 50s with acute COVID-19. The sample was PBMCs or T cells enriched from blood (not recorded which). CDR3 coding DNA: TGTGCCAGCAGCTTCGCCTGGGGGAGGCATTCACCCCTCCACTTT. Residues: CASSFAWGRHSPLHF.